The entry below describes one T cell receptor (beta chain). The data belong to a study of blood T cell repertoires in COVID-19. At the level of the study: The study drew acute and convalescent COVID-19 samples from the United States, Italy and Spain.

Authors' analysis steps: Estimates of nucleated cell counts were drawn from the amplification of reference gene primers. Assay used: immunoSEQ multiplex PCR; TCRdb lists only in-frame clones, some missing. The V and J calls and clone size were taken over from that table, and D and trimming were inferred from the DNA. Among approximately 61,000 clones listed, around 88% were seen once. Material for sequencing was peripheral blood. The clonotype was recovered from a woman of 80 years or more with active COVID-19.

The CDR3 protein is CASSSSGGAGKNIQYF. In DNA, the CDR3 is TGCGCCAGCAGCTCTAGCGGGGGGGCCGGCAAAAACATTCAGTACTTC. This sequence joins TRBV5-1 and TRBJ2-4; 12 positions agree with TRBD2. This CDR3 is built from 16 residues. Trimming took 3 bases from V and 3 from J; bases not matched to a gene: 4. Germline CDR1 and CDR2: SGHRS and YFSETQ.